The 24 T cell receptor beta chains below were found in one sample sequenced in a study of blood T cell repertoires in COVID-19. Measured with immunoSEQ multiplex PCR; TCRdb has only the in-frame clones, and not every one. The sample contains about 300,000 clones, about 85% of which appear only once. The source material was PBMCs or T cells enriched from blood (not recorded which). These TCRs come from a woman between 50 and 59 years old who had recovered from COVID-19.

The rearrangement links TRBV6-5 to TRBJ2-2; D call uncertain. The V gene's germline CDR1 is MNHEY and CDR2 SVGAGI. The CDR3 consists of 14 residues. V dropped 6 bases and J dropped 1 base, with 9 bases sitting between them. The CDR3 region has the DNA TGTGCCAGCAGCCAGAACAGGAACACCGGGGAGCTGTTTTTT. Translated, it gives CASSQNRNTGELFF.

This CDR3 reads CASAQDMNTEAFF. CDR3 sequence (DNA): TGTGCCAGCGCACAGGATATGAACACTGAAGCTTTCTTT. The rearrangement links TRBV9 to TRBJ1-1, with D tentatively TRBD1 (5 bases). V was shortened by 7 bases and J by 0 bases, with 10 bases between the two germline ends. Germline V CDR1 and CDR2: SGDLS, YYNGEE. The length of the CDR3 is 13 residues.

The rearrangement joins TRBV6-1 to TRBJ1-2; unclear D gene. The CDR3 runs to 13 residues. Germline V gives CDR1 MNHNS, CDR2 SASEGT. The ends were cut back, 3 bases at V and 7 bases at J, with 12 bases in the middle. The CDR3 DNA reads TGTGCCAGCAGTGACAGGCTGAGCGGTGGCTACACCTTC. Protein: CASSDRLSGGYTF.

J is TRBJ1-2 and V is TRBV28, with D possibly matching TRBD1 (6 bases). The CDR3 length is 13 residues. Germline-derived CDR1 and CDR2 are MDHEN and SYDVKM. V was trimmed by 2 bases and J by 7 bases, leaving 11 bases between them. The CDR3 bases are TGTGCCAGCAGTTTAACGACAGGCCGTGGCTACACCTTC. Protein: CASSLTTGRGYTF.

This rearrangement joins TRBV5-1 to TRBJ2-5; 9 bases line up with TRBD2. Germline V lookup: CDR1 SGHRS, CDR2 YFSETQ. V was pared by 0 bases and J by 4 bases, with 10 bases of the junction left unmatched. This CDR3 is 17 amino acids long. CDR3 coding DNA: TGCGCCAGCAGCTTGGTGCGGGAGGGATTCGATAGAGAGACCCAGTACTTC. Translation gives CASSLVREGFDRETQYF.

The V and J genes are TRBV19 and TRBJ1-1; D unresolved. This CDR3 spans 13 amino acids. Germline CDR1 and CDR2: LNHDA and SQIVND (reference sequence). Trimming shortened V by 6 bases and J by 5 bases, and 13 bases separated the two germline ends. CDR3 in amino acids: CASRRPGRTEAFF. The DNA for the CDR3 is TGTGCCAGTAGGCGACCGGGGAGGACTGAAGCTTTCTTT.

The rearrangement joins TRBV16 to TRBJ1-5; TRBD1 matches at 8 bases. The CDR3 is 15 residues long. Unmatched junction bases numbered 4, after V lost 4 bases and J lost 2 bases. Germline-derived CDR1 and CDR2 are KGHSY and FQNENV. The CDR3 loop is CASSPNRGGNQPQHF. The CDR3 nucleotides are TGTGCCAGCAGCCCTAACAGGGGGGGCAATCAGCCCCAGCATTTT.

This clone appeared once. This chain joins TRBV5-1 and TRBJ1-2; D gene ambiguous. V lost 2 bases and J lost 6, with 17 bases in between. The V gene's germline CDR1 is SGHRS and CDR2 YFSETQ. The CDR3 runs 15 residues. The CDR3 nucleotides read TGCGCCAGCAGCTTAGAGGGATCCCGCGCGAATGGCTACACCTTC. Protein sequence: CASSLEGSRANGYTF.

This clone was seen once. The rearrangement uses TRBV10-3 and TRBJ2-7; a possible D gene is TRBD1 (6 bases). V was pared by 6 bases and J by 2 bases, with 11 bases between. CDR1 ENHRY and CDR2 SYGVKD come from the germline V gene. The CDR3 covers 13 residues. The CDR3 DNA sequence: TGTGCCATCAGGGACAGTACCACCTACGAGCAGTACTTC. Translation: CAIRDSTTYEQYF.

J is TRBJ2-1 and V is TRBV7-3; TRBD2 is a possible D gene (6 bases). Germline V CDR1 and CDR2: SGHTA, FQGTGA. Between the trimmed V and J ends, which lost 5 bases and 4 bases, there was a span of 15 bases. The CDR3 has 15 amino acids. CDR3 nucleotides: TGTGCCAGCAGCCCCACTAGCCTCCGATACAATGAGCAGTTCTTC. Protein sequence: CASSPTSLRYNEQFF.

This clone was seen more than once but under ten times. This chain joins TRBV5-1 and TRBJ2-5; tentative D call: TRBD2 (5 bases). CDR1 and CDR2 from the germline V gene are SGHRS and YFSETQ. This CDR3 is 13 amino acids long. The V end was cut by 0 bases, the J end by 4 bases, with 7 bases between. This CDR3 reads CASSLVLAETQYF. In DNA, the CDR3 is TGCGCCAGCAGCTTGGTTCTAGCAGAGACCCAGTACTTC.

This clone was seen more than once but under ten times. The chain carries TRBV7-8 and TRBJ2-7; 8 bases are shared with TRBD1. Germline trimming cut 4 bases from V and 2 bases from J; bases unmatched to any gene: 7. Germline lookup yields CDR1 SGHVS and CDR2 FQNEAQ. The CDR3 length is 15 residues. The DNA for the CDR3 is TGTGCCAGCAGCTGGGACCGGGACAGGCCCTACGAGCAGTACTTC. Translation gives CASSWDRDRPYEQYF.

J is TRBJ2-5 and V is TRBV11-2; perhaps TRBD1 as D (6 bases). CDR1 SGHAT and CDR2 FQNNGV come from the germline V gene. The CDR3 runs 16 residues. V dropped 4 bases and J dropped 5 bases, with 20 bases sitting between them. The CDR3: CASSSGVRGMGETQYF. CDR3 bases: TGTGCCAGCAGCTCCGGGGTCAGGGGTATGGGGGAGACCCAGTACTTC.

The chain employs TRBV28 and TRBJ2-5; no firm D call. The V gene's germline CDR1 is MDHEN and CDR2 SYDVKM. This CDR3 contains 13 residues. Between the trimmed V and J ends, which lost 5 bases and 1 base, there was a span of 8 bases. The CDR3 bases are TGTGCCAGCAGTCTCCGTTTCCAAGAGACCCAGTACTTC. Its protein product is CASSLRFQETQYF. Full variable domain (rest looked up from reference TRBV28 and TRBJ2-5): DVKVTQSSRYLVKRTGEKVFLECVQDMDHENMFWYRQDPGLGLRLIYFSYDVKMKEKGDIPEGYSVSREKKERFSLILESASTNQTSMYLCASSLRFQETQYFGPGTRLLVL.

The chain uses TRBV19 and TRBJ1-1; D might be TRBD1 (5 bases). The CDR3 contains 14 residues. V lost 6 bases and J lost 6, with 17 bases in between. Germline-derived CDR1 and CDR2 are LNHDA and SQIVND (reference sequence). The CDR3 nucleotides read TGTGCCAGTAGCCCGGGGGTTTCGGGCGCTGAAGCTTTCTTT. Translation gives CASSPGVSGAEAFF.

The genes are TRBV6-6 and TRBJ2-5; the D gene is possibly TRBD2 (5 bases). CDR1 and CDR2 (germline): MNHNY, SVGAGI (reference sequence). The CDR3 loop spans 14 amino acids. Trimming pared 2 bases from V and 12 bases from J, leaving 19 bases between. The CDR3 sequence is CASSYDGLPPGKYF. The CDR3 DNA reads as TGTGCCAGCAGTTACGACGGACTCCCCCCCGGAAAGTACTTC.

The chain links TRBV19 to TRBJ2-5; maybe TRBD2 (6 bases). Germline V CDR1 and CDR2: LNHDA, SQIVND (reference sequence). Trimming shortened V by 6 bases and J by 5 bases, and 19 bases separated the two germline ends. The CDR3 sequence is 15 residues long. In DNA form, the CDR3 reads TGTGCCAGTAGAAGATTTGGGGGAAGCGGGGAGACCCAGTACTTC. Translated: CASRRFGGSGETQYF.

This clone was found a few times. The rearrangement links TRBV28 to TRBJ1-6, with 8 bases matching TRBD1. This CDR3 region has 13 residues. V dropped 11 bases and J dropped 5; count of bases not matched to a gene: 5. CDR1 is MDHEN, CDR2 SYDVKM, per germline. The CDR3 is CAGRQGNNSPLHF. The CDR3 DNA reads TGTGCCGGACGACAGGGGAATAATTCACCCCTCCACTTT.

This chain joins TRBV28 and TRBJ1-1; D gene unclear. Trimming shortened V by 2 bases and J by 5 bases, and 15 bases separated the two germline ends. This CDR3 has 15 residues. Germline CDR1 MDHEN, CDR2 SYDVKM. The CDR3 DNA sequence: TGTGCCAGCAGTTTACCCACCGGGGTGGAAACTGAAGCTTTCTTT. It encodes CASSLPTGVETEAFF.

The chain couples TRBV15 to TRBJ1-2; D not resolved. The CDR3 spans 15 residues. Germline assignment: CDR1 LNHNV and CDR2 YYDKDF (reference sequence). Between the trimmed V and J ends, which lost 0 bases and 4 bases, there was a span of 12 bases. The CDR3 region has the DNA TGTGCCACCAGCAGAGAGAGGGCCTTCTTCTATGGCTACACCTTC. As protein: CATSRERAFFYGYTF. Looking up the rest from reference TRBV15 and TRBJ1-2 gives the full variable domain: DAMVIQNPRYQVTQFGKPVTLSCSQTLNHNVMYWYQQKSSQAPKLLFHYYDKDFNNEADTPDNFQSRRPNTSFCFLDIRSPGLGDTAMYLCATSRERAFFYGYTFGSGTRLTVV.

CDR3 protein: CASSTGGVETNEKLFF. The CDR3 DNA is TGTGCCAGCAGTACGGGGGGTGTGGAAACTAATGAAAAACTGTTTTTT. V and J are TRBV5-5 and TRBJ1-4; D is possibly TRBD1 (5 bases). CDR3 length equals 16 residues. Between the trimmed V and J ends, which lost 5 bases and 1 base, there was a span of 15 bases. CDR1 is SGHKS and CDR2 is YYEKEE in the germline V gene (reference sequence).

The rearrangement uses TRBV28 and TRBJ1-4; 7 bases match TRBD1. The CDR3 is 15 residues long. CDR1 and CDR2 (germline): MDHEN, SYDVKM. V trimming: 5 bases; J trimming: 8 bases; junction bases outside the gene matches: 11. CDR3 nucleotide sequence: TGTGCCAGCAGTACTAGGGGGCCGGGAAGAGAAAAACTGTTTTTT. Translated, it gives CASSTRGPGREKLFF. Full variable domain (missing parts from reference TRBV28 and TRBJ1-4): DVKVTQSSRYLVKRTGEKVFLECVQDMDHENMFWYRQDPGLGLRLIYFSYDVKMKEKGDIPEGYSVSREKKERFSLILESASTNQTSMYLCASSTRGPGREKLFFGSGTQLSVL.

V gene TRBV4-1 combines with J gene TRBJ1-2, with a tentative D call TRBD1 (6 bases). Germline CDR1 reads MGHRA; CDR2 reads YSYEKL. The CDR3 contains 16 residues. Trimming left V 1 base short and J 7 bases short, with 19 bases between. DNA of the CDR3: TGCGCCAGCAGCCAAGCCCGCGGGGGCGCCCCGAGTGGCTACACCTTC. Residues: CASSQARGGAPSGYTF.

V gene TRBV12-3 or TRBV12-4 combines with J gene TRBJ2-1; maybe TRBD1 (5 bases). This CDR3 region has 11 residues. V lost 9 bases, J lost 7 bases, and 10 bases lay in between. The CDR3 sequence is CASARVNEQFF. The CDR3 nucleotides read TGTGCCAGTGCCAGGGTTAATGAGCAGTTCTTC.